The 10 T cell receptor beta chains given below trace back to one sample, sequenced in a study of glioma-infiltrating T cells after dendritic cell vaccination. As for time point: after dendritic cell vaccination, including at tumor progression/relapse. Using immunoSEQ multiplex PCR, the repertoire was profiled, and TCRdb retains in-frame clones only, with some absent. Of 90,000 to 140,000 clones listed, 90% are singletons. Sample: blood, taken after dendritic cell vaccination. Every receptor here comes from a human donor with glioblastoma.

This chain uses TRBV19 with TRBJ2-2; D is unresolved. The CDR3 runs to 14 residues. Germline V lookup: CDR1 LNHDA, CDR2 SQIVND (reference sequence). V lost 1 base, J lost 8 bases, and 11 bases lay in between. The CDR3 loop reads CASSIVASEGELFF. In DNA form, the CDR3 reads TGTGCCAGTAGTATAGTCGCCTCAGAAGGGGAGCTGTTTTTT.

The chain is built from TRBV6-1 and TRBJ1-1; D is ambiguous. Germline assignment: CDR1 MNHNS and CDR2 SASEGT. The CDR3 has 12 amino acids. Between the trimmed V and J ends, which lost 1 base and 10 bases, there was a span of 10 bases. The CDR3 protein is CASSEGVSGAFF. For the CDR3, the DNA is TGTGCCAGCAGTGAAGGAGTCTCGGGAGCTTTCTTT.

The chain employs TRBV7-6 and TRBJ2-7, with 9 positions matching TRBD2. The CDR3 is made up of 15 amino acids. Germline V gene sequence: CDR1 SGHVS, CDR2 FNYEAQ. The V gene end was trimmed by 0 bases and the J gene end by 3 bases; junction bases not matched to a gene: 3. The CDR3 nucleotides read TGTGCCAGCAGCTTAGCCGGGACTAGCTTCTACGAGCAGTACTTC. Translation gives CASSLAGTSFYEQYF.

Worth noting for this clone: Other DNA sequences within the sample encode an identical CDR3. V usage is TRBV6-1 and J usage is TRBJ1-5; 9 bases line up with TRBD1. The ends lost 4 bases at V and 7 bases at J; junction bases unmatched: 5. This CDR3 has 14 residues. Germline-derived CDR1 and CDR2 are MNHNS and SASEGT. This CDR3 reads CASSGTGEGQPQHF. CDR3 DNA sequence: TGTGCCAGCAGTGGGACAGGGGAAGGACAGCCCCAGCATTTT.

The CDR3 loop is CASSLDRVSYNEQFF. CDR3 DNA: TGTGCCAGCAGCTTGGACAGGGTCTCCTACAATGAGCAGTTCTTC. V and J are TRBV5-4 and TRBJ2-1; TRBD1 might be the D (6 bases). The CDR3 has 15 amino acids. Trimming took off 0 bases at V and 0 bases at J, with 7 bases between the two ends. Germline V lookup: CDR1 SGHNT, CDR2 YYREEE (reference sequence). Drawing the rest from reference TRBV5-4 and TRBJ2-1, the complete variable domain is ETGVTQSPTHLIKTRGQQVTLRCSSQSGHNTVSWYQQALGQGPQFIFQYYREEENGRGNFPPRFSGLQFPNYSSELNVNALELDDSALYLCASSLDRVSYNEQFFGPGTRLTVL.

This clone was seen a few times. The chain links TRBV29-1 to TRBJ1-2, with D hard to call. The CDR3 is made up of 12 amino acids. Germline lookup yields CDR1 SQVTM and CDR2 ANQGSEA. With 7 bases removed from V and 4 bases from J, the gap between germline ends came to 13 bases. Here the CDR3 reads CSATEDSYGYTF. CDR3 bases: TGCAGCGCTACTGAGGATTCCTATGGCTACACCTTC.

The chain links TRBV11-2 to TRBJ2-5, with a weak D call TRBD2 (7 bases). The CDR3 totals 13 residues. Per germline, CDR1 SGHAT and CDR2 FQNNGV. V was clipped by 1 base and J by 8 bases, with 11 bases between them. DNA of the CDR3: TGTGCCAGCAGCTTAGGGACAGCGGGAACCCAGTACTTC. Its translation: CASSLGTAGTQYF.

The chain combines TRBV2 with TRBJ1-1; TRBD1 agrees at 7 bases. Germline V lookup: CDR1 SNHLY, CDR2 FYNNEI. The CDR3 covers 15 residues. With V trimmed by 4 bases and J by 0 bases, 5 bases remained unmatched. The CDR3 region has the DNA TGTGCCAGCAGTGGAAGGGGGCGGATGAACACTGAAGCTTTCTTT. Protein product: CASSGRGRMNTEAFF. Together with reference TRBV2 and TRBJ1-1, the CDR3 gives the full variable domain: EPEVTQTPSHQVTQMGQEVILRCVPISNHLYFYWYRQILGQKVEFLVSFYNNEISEKSEIFDDQFSVERPDGSNFTLKIRSTKLEDSAMYFCASSGRGRMNTEAFFGQGTRLTVV.

This chain connects TRBV25-1 to TRBJ2-1, with TRBD2 matching 9 bases. Per germline, CDR1 MGHDK and CDR2 SYGVNS. The V segment lost 4 bases and the J segment 9 bases; nucleotides outside the gene matches: 4. This CDR3 comprises 13 residues. This CDR3 is CASSAAGGFEQFF. The CDR3 DNA follows: TGTGCCAGCAGTGCAGCGGGAGGATTTGAGCAGTTCTTC.

The rearrangement links TRBV10-3 to TRBJ1-6; possibly TRBD1 for D (5 bases). The V gene's germline CDR1 is ENHRY and CDR2 SYGVKD. With 6 bases removed from V and 10 bases from J, the gap between germline ends came to 19 bases. The CDR3 is 15 amino acids. Here the CDR3 reads CAISRSREGGSPLHF. CDR3 sequence (DNA): TGTGCCATCAGCCGATCCAGGGAGGGCGGATCACCCCTCCACTTT.